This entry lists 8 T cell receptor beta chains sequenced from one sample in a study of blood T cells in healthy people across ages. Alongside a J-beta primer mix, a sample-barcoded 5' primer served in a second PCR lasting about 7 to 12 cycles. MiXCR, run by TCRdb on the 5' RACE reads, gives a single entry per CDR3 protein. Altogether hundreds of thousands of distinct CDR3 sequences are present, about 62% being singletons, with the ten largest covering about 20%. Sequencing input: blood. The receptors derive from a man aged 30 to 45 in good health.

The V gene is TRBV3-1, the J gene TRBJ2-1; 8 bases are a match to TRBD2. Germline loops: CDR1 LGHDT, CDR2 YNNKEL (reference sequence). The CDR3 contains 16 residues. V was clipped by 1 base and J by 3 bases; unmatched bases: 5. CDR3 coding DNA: TGTGCCAGCAGCCAAGGGGCGGGGGGCTACTACAATGAGCAGTTCTTC. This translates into CASSQGAGGYYNEQFF.

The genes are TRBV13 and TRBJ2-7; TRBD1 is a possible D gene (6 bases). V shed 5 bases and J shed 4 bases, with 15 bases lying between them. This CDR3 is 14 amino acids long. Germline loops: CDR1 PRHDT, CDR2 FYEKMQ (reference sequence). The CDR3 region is CASSPRGSEYEQYF. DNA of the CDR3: TGTGCCAGCAGCCCGAGGGGGAGTGAGTACGAGCAGTACTTC.

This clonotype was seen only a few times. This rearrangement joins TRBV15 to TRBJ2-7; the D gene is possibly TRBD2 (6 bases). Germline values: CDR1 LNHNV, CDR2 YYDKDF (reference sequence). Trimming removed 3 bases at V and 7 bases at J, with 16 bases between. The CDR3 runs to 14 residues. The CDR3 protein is CATSSFSGPTEQYF. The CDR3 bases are TGTGCCACCAGCAGTTTTAGCGGCCCAACGGAGCAGTACTTC.

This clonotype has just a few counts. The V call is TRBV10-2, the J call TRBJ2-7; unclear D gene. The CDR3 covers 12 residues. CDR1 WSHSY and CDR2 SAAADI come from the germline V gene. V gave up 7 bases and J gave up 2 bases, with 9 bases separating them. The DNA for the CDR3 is TGCGCCAGCATGGACCGAACCTACGAGCAGTACTTC. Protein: CASMDRTYEQYF.

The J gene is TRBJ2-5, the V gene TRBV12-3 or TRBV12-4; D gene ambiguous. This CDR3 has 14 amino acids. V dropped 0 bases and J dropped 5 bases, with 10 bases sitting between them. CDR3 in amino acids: CASSLAYNLETQYF. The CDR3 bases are TGTGCCAGCAGTTTAGCATACAACCTCGAGACCCAGTACTTC.

CDR3 bases: TGCAGCGTAACAGTCGCAGGTGCCCTTGACGCCCTCCACTTT. This gives the protein CSVTVAGALDALHF. V is TRBV29-1 and J is TRBJ1-6; D gene ambiguous. V was pared by 6 bases and J by 14 bases, with 23 bases between. This CDR3 comprises 14 residues. The V gene's germline CDR1 is SQVTM and CDR2 ANQGSEA.

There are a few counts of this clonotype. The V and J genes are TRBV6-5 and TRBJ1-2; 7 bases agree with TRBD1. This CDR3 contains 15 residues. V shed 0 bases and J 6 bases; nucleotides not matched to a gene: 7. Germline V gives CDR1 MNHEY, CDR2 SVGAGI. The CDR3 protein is CASSYSWDSSNGYTF. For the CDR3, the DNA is TGTGCCAGCAGTTACTCGTGGGACAGTTCCAATGGCTACACCTTC.

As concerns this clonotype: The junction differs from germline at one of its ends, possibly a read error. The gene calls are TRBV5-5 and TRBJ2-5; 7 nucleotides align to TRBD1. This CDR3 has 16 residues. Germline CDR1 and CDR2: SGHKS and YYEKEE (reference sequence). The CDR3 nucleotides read TGTGCCAGCAGCTTTTCTCCGGGACAGCACCAAGAGACCCGGTACTTC. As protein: CASSFSPGQHQETRYF.